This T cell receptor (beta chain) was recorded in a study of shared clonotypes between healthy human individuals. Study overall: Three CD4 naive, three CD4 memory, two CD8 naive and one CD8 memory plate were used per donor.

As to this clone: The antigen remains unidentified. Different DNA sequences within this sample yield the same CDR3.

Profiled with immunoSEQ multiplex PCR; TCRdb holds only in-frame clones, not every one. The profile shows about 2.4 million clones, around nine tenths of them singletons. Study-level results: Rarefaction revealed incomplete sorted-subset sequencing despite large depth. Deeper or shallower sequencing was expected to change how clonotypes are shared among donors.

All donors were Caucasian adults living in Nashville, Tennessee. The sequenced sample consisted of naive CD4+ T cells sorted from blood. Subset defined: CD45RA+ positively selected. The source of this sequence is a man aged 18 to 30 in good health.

The CDR3 DNA is TGCGCCAGCAGCTTGGATTCCGGTGGCTACACCTTC. This sequence encodes CASSLDSGGYTF. The gene calls are TRBV5-1 and TRBJ1-2, with unresolved D. The length of the CDR3 is 12 residues. Trimming left V 0 bases short and J 7 bases short, with 7 bases between. Germline lookup yields CDR1 SGHRS and CDR2 YFSETQ.